This passage covers 15 T cell receptor beta chains from one sample sequenced in a study of neurological immune-mediated disorders. MiXCR, run by TCRdb on the 5' RACE reads, gives a single entry per CDR3 protein. The sample has about 71,000 distinct CDR3 sequences; roughly 3.2% are singletons. The sequencing input was PBMCs. Source of these receptors: a man aged 35 to 55 with multiple sclerosis.

This clonotype was found many times. The genes are TRBV7-2 and TRBJ2-1; the match to TRBD1 covers 7 bases. Germline lookup yields CDR1 SGHTA and CDR2 FQGNSA. V gave up 3 bases and J gave up 10 bases; unmatched junction bases: 9. The CDR3 sequence is 14 residues long. The CDR3 here is CASSLSPGQSEQFF. The CDR3 DNA reads as TGTGCCAGCAGCTTGTCTCCGGGACAGAGCGAGCAGTTCTTC.

This clonotype was seen repeatedly, ten times or more. V usage is TRBV7-6 and J usage is TRBJ2-1; 8 nucleotides match TRBD2. The CDR3 length is 14 residues. Germline V gene sequence: CDR1 SGHVS, CDR2 FNYEAQ. The trim removed 3 bases at V and 6 bases at J, leaving 4 bases unmatched. The CDR3 region is CASSFGLAVNEQFF. The CDR3 nucleotides read TGTGCCAGCAGCTTTGGACTAGCCGTCAATGAGCAGTTCTTC.

There are many counts of this clonotype. This chain connects TRBV7-2 to TRBJ2-2; tentatively, D is TRBD1 or TRBD2 (5 bases each). Trimming took 3 bases from V and 4 from J, leaving 9 bases between them. The CDR3 sequence is 14 residues long. Per germline, CDR1 SGHTA and CDR2 FQGNSA. Written as DNA, the CDR3 is TGTGCCAGCAGCTTCGGGACGGTCACCGGGGAGCTGTTTTTT. The encoded protein is CASSFGTVTGELFF.

This clonotype has a count of ten or more. The chain uses TRBV12-3 or TRBV12-4 and TRBJ1-2; 8 bases agree with TRBD1. V dropped 4 bases and J dropped 2; count of bases not matched to a gene: 6. The CDR3 runs 15 residues. The CDR3 reads CASSSWTGKNYGYTF. In DNA, the CDR3 is TGTGCCAGCAGTTCCTGGACAGGGAAGAACTATGGCTACACCTTC.

The V and J genes are TRBV5-1 and TRBJ2-1; 11 positions agree with TRBD2. Trimming removed 3 bases from V and 6 bases from J; junction bases left unmatched: 5. The germline V gene encodes CDR1 SGHRS and CDR2 YFSETQ. The CDR3 is 15 amino acids. In DNA, the CDR3 is TGCGCCAGCAGCTGGACGGGACTAGCGGTCAATGAGCAGTTCTTC. It codes for CASSWTGLAVNEQFF.

Ten or more counts support this clonotype. DNA of the CDR3: TGTGCCTGGAGCCGACAGAGCGACACTGAAGCTTTCTTT. It translates to CAWSRQSDTEAFF. V is TRBV30 and J is TRBJ1-1; perhaps TRBD1 as D (5 bases). V shed 3 bases and J shed 3 bases, with 11 bases lying between them. The CDR3 is 13 residues long. The germline CDR1 and CDR2 sequences are GTSNPN and SVGIG (reference sequence).

At least ten counts were recorded for this clonotype. The V call is TRBV18, the J call TRBJ2-3, with 8 nucleotides matching TRBD2. The V gene end was trimmed by 0 bases and the J gene end by 2 bases; junction bases not matched to a gene: 4. Looked up from germline, CDR1 is KGHSH and CDR2 is LQKENI. The CDR3 is made up of 16 amino acids. CDR3 region: CASSPPISGATDTQYF. The CDR3 DNA sequence: TGTGCCAGCTCACCACCGATTAGCGGGGCCACAGATACGCAGTATTTT.

This clonotype was counted ten times or more. This sequence joins TRBV5-1 and TRBJ2-7; 7 bases are shared with TRBD1. Unmatched junction bases numbered 13, after V lost 4 bases and J lost 3 bases. This CDR3 region has 16 residues. Germline V gene data show CDR1 as SGHRS and CDR2 as YFSETQ. The CDR3 spells CASSLSPPGQSYEQYF. Here the CDR3 DNA reads TGCGCCAGCAGCCTTTCACCACCGGGACAGAGCTACGAGCAGTACTTC.

This clonotype appeared many times. This CDR3 reads CSARGLRHALYEQYF. DNA of the CDR3: TGCAGTGCTAGAGGACTTCGGCATGCCCTCTACGAGCAGTACTTC. The V and J genes are TRBV20-1 and TRBJ2-7; D call uncertain. The length of the CDR3 is 15 residues. Germline V gene data show CDR1 as DFQATT and CDR2 as SNEGSKA (reference sequence). Deletions cut 1 base from V and 3 bases from J, with 16 bases between.

This clonotype was seen many times. DNA for the CDR3: TGTGCCACCCGGGGACGGACAGGGGCCAACGTCCTGACTTTC. This translates into CATRGRTGANVLTF. This rearrangement joins TRBV12-3 or TRBV12-4 to TRBJ2-6, with D possibly called TRBD1 or TRBD2 (5 bases each). V lost 10 bases and J 4 bases, leaving 14 bases between the germline ends. This CDR3 contains 14 residues.

This clonotype has a count of ten or more. The rearrangement uses TRBV5-1 and TRBJ1-2, with TRBD1 as a possible D gene (5 bases). V was shortened by 0 bases and J by 6 bases, with 6 bases between the two germline ends. The CDR3 has 12 residues. Germline CDR1 reads SGHRS; CDR2 reads YFSETQ. The CDR3 reads CASSLARDGYTF. The CDR3 coding sequence is TGCGCCAGCAGCTTGGCCAGGGATGGCTACACCTTC.

This clonotype was seen repeatedly, ten times or more. The rearrangement joins TRBV3-1 to TRBJ1-2; tentative D call: TRBD1 (5 bases). This CDR3 region has 14 residues. V lost 2 bases and J 3 bases, leaving 10 bases between the germline ends. CDR1 and CDR2 (germline): LGHDT, YNNKEL (reference sequence). The CDR3 is CASSQYRGYYGYTF. CDR3 DNA sequence: TGTGCCAGCAGCCAATACCGGGGCTACTATGGCTACACCTTC.

This clonotype was counted many times. The genes are TRBV5-1 and TRBJ2-7; 7 bases align to TRBD1. The CDR3 extends over 12 amino acids. CDR1 is SGHRS and CDR2 is YFSETQ in the germline V gene. The J segment lost 5 bases and the V segment lost 2 bases, leaving 1 base of the junction unmatched. For the CDR3, the DNA is TGCGCCAGCAGCTTACAGGGGAACGAGCAGTACTTC. Its translation is CASSLQGNEQYF.

This clonotype has a count of ten or more. This chain connects TRBV5-1 to TRBJ2-7; the D call may be TRBD1 or TRBD2 (6 bases each). The CDR3 totals 16 residues. Looked up from germline, CDR1 is SGHRS and CDR2 is YFSETQ. V shed 2 bases and J shed 2 bases, with 17 bases lying between them. The CDR3 reads CASSFNPEGDPYEQYF. Here the CDR3 DNA reads TGCGCCAGCAGCTTCAACCCGGAGGGGGACCCCTACGAGCAGTACTTC.

This clonotype was recorded at least ten times. The chain carries TRBV20-1 and TRBJ2-3; 7 bases line up with TRBD1. Losses at the gene ends were 3 bases for V and 7 bases for J; bases not matched to a gene: 4. Germline V gene lookup returns CDR1 DFQATT and CDR2 SNEGSKA (reference sequence). CDR3 length equals 12 residues. CDR3 nucleotide sequence: TGCAGTGCTAGTGGGACAGATAATACGCAGTATTTT. Translating it yields CSASGTDNTQYF.